These 25 T cell receptor beta chains were all obtained from the same sample, sequenced in a study of T cells in Graves' hyperthyroidism and ophthalmopathy. There were TCR beta CDR3 regions amplified from RNA transcripts. In the first-round RT-PCR of the TCR CDR3, the HTBI primer set was used. TCRdb reanalysed the multiplex PCR reads using MiXCR and keeps one entry per CDR3 protein. This sample has about 300,000 distinct CDR3 sequences, with 16% found just once. Sequenced sample: blood. The receptor source for this set is a man aged 25-40 years with Graves' hyperthyroidism.

Concerning this clonotype: A clone one base away is much larger, so this may be a read error. The chain joins TRBV5-1 to TRBJ2-1; 7 bases line up with TRBD1. The CDR3 length is 16 residues. The V gene's germline CDR1 is SGHRS and CDR2 YFSETQ. With 1 base clipped from V and 4 bases from J, the junction kept 8 bases outside the gene matches. In DNA form, the CDR3 reads TGCGCCAGCAGCTTGTCACCGGGACAGTCTTACAATGAGCAGTTCTTC. This encodes CASSLSPGQSYNEQFF.

This clonotype appeared many times. This chain connects TRBV3-1 to TRBJ2-1; D gene unclear. There are 12 residues in the CDR3. The germline V and J ends were trimmed by 4 bases and 9 bases, with 10 bases remaining between them. Per the germline V gene, CDR1 is LGHDT and CDR2 is YNNKEL (reference sequence). The CDR3 DNA is TGTGCCAGCAGCCTCGGGCCTTTTGAGCAGTTCTTC. Translated, it gives CASSLGPFEQFF.

The chain is built from TRBV16 and TRBJ2-1; tentatively, D is TRBD1 or TRBD2 (5 bases each). The length of the CDR3 is 13 residues. Germline V gene lookup returns CDR1 KGHSY and CDR2 FQNENV. The V and J ends lost 4 bases and 7 bases respectively, with 11 bases between them. The chain's CDR3 is CASSRDARNEQFF. As DNA, the CDR3 is TGTGCCAGCAGCCGGGACGCCCGGAATGAGCAGTTCTTC.

In the case of this clonotype: Given a much more abundant clone one base away, this may be a read error. V is TRBV28 and J is TRBJ2-5; 13 bases align to TRBD2. The CDR3 is 15 amino acids. Germline V gene sequence: CDR1 MDHEN, CDR2 SYDVKM. With 6 bases clipped from V and 0 bases from J, the junction kept 1 base outside the gene matches. The CDR3 DNA reads as TGTGCCAGCAGACTAGCGGGAGGGTACCAAGAGACCCAGTACTTC. It is translated as CASRLAGGYQETQYF. Drawing the rest from reference TRBV28 and TRBJ2-5, the complete variable domain is DVKVTQSSRYLVKRTGEKVFLECVQDMDHENMFWYRQDPGLGLRLIYFSYDVKMKEKGDIPEGYSVSREKKERFSLILESASTNQTSMYLCASRLAGGYQETQYFGPGTRLLVL.

The table lists this clonotype with many counts. V is TRBV7-3 and J is TRBJ2-1, with 10 bases fitting TRBD2. This CDR3 has 15 residues. V dropped 4 bases and J dropped 4; count of bases not matched to a gene: 4. From germline, CDR1 is SGHTA and CDR2 FQGTGA. The CDR3 spells CASSWGLARYNEQFF. In DNA, the CDR3 is TGTGCCAGCAGCTGGGGACTAGCGAGATACAATGAGCAGTTCTTC.

This clonotype was found many times. This chain links TRBV20-1 with TRBJ2-6; D is uncertain. Per the germline V gene, CDR1 is DFQATT and CDR2 is SNEGSKA (reference sequence). V lost 6 bases, J lost 4 bases, and 10 bases lay in between. The CDR3 loop spans 13 amino acids. Here the CDR3 reads CSAPDDGANVLTF. CDR3 in DNA: TGCAGTGCACCTGACGACGGGGCCAACGTCCTGACTTTC.

This clonotype was observed many times. J is TRBJ1-1 and V is TRBV6-2 or TRBV6-3, with D unresolved. The germline CDR1 and CDR2 sequences are MNHEY and SVGEGT. Trimming cost V 6 bases and J 6 bases, with 11 bases left between them. The CDR3 consists of 12 residues. This CDR3 is CASRSLKAEAFF. Written as DNA, the CDR3 is TGTGCCAGCAGATCGCTAAAGGCTGAAGCTTTCTTT.

The V gene is TRBV15, the J gene TRBJ2-5; D is uncertain. The CDR3 has 12 amino acids. Germline-derived CDR1 and CDR2 are LNHNV and YYDKDF (reference sequence). Trimming took 6 bases from V and 2 from J, leaving 7 bases between them. This CDR3 reads CATRVDQETQYF. The CDR3 DNA sequence: TGTGCCACCAGGGTGGATCAAGAGACCCAGTACTTC.

The chain links TRBV25-1 to TRBJ2-7, with 11 bases lining up with TRBD2. With V trimmed by 1 base and J by 2 bases, 4 bases remained unmatched. Germline lookup yields CDR1 MGHDK and CDR2 SYGVNS. The CDR3 has 16 residues. The CDR3 loop reads CASSESTSGSPYEQYF. CDR3 DNA: TGTGCCAGCAGTGAATCTACTAGCGGGAGCCCCTACGAGCAGTACTTC.

This clonotype was detected ten times or more. The chain combines TRBV13 with TRBJ2-1; no clear D. Germline V gene sequence: CDR1 PRHDT, CDR2 FYEKMQ (reference sequence). CDR3 length equals 12 residues. Trimming took off 5 bases at V and 6 bases at J, with 8 bases between the two ends. The CDR3 reads CASSQRLNEQFF. As DNA, the CDR3 is TGTGCCAGCAGCCAACGACTCAATGAGCAGTTCTTC.

This clonotype has only a few counts. This chain links TRBV13 with TRBJ1-6; D possibly corresponds to TRBD1 (5 bases). Germline V gene data show CDR1 as PRHDT and CDR2 as FYEKMQ (reference sequence). Trimming pared 4 bases from V and 10 bases from J, leaving 14 bases between. The CDR3 is 14 residues long. Here the CDR3 DNA reads TGTGCCAGCAGCTCCCTTGGGGGGGACTCACCCCTCCACTTT. Translating it yields CASSSLGGDSPLHF.

This clonotype was observed at least ten times. The V call is TRBV6-5, the J call TRBJ2-2; the match to TRBD1 covers 8 bases. CDR3 length: 15 residues. From germline, CDR1 is MNHEY and CDR2 SVGAGI. V trimming: 2 bases; J trimming: 5 bases; junction bases outside the gene matches: 4. The CDR3: CASSYGRGRTGELFF. CDR3 in DNA: TGTGCCAGCAGTTACGGCAGGGGGCGTACCGGGGAGCTGTTTTTT.

V usage is TRBV5-1 and J usage is TRBJ2-7; 10 positions match TRBD2. Trimming removed 2 bases from V and 1 base from J; junction bases left unmatched: 3. CDR1 and CDR2 (germline): SGHRS, YFSETQ. The CDR3 loop spans 15 amino acids. CDR3 sequence reads: CASSFGLAESYEQYF. The CDR3 nucleotides are TGCGCCAGCAGCTTCGGACTAGCGGAATCCTACGAGCAGTACTTC. Filled out from reference TRBV5-1 and TRBJ2-7, the complete variable domain reads KAGVTQTPRYLIKTRGQQVTLSCSPISGHRSVSWYQQTPGQGLQFLFEYFSETQRNKGNFPGRFSGRQFSNSRSEMNVSTLELGDSALYLCASSFGLAESYEQYFGPGTRLTVT.

This clonotype was recorded many times. This chain links TRBV5-5 with TRBJ2-5; 9 bases are shared with TRBD1. The CDR3 sequence is 14 residues long. The junction had 3 bases not matched to a gene; V was cut back by 1 base and J by 5 bases. Germline lookup yields CDR1 SGHKS and CDR2 YYEKEE (reference sequence). The CDR3, as DNA: TGTGCCAGCAGCTTGACGGGACAGGGTGAGACCCAGTACTTC. As protein: CASSLTGQGETQYF.

CDR3 loop: CASSDLGETQYF. In nucleotides, the CDR3 is TGTGCCAGCAGTGATCTCGGAGAGACCCAGTACTTC. J is TRBJ2-5 and V is TRBV25-1; D unresolved. Germline V lookup: CDR1 MGHDK, CDR2 SYGVNS. The CDR3 extends over 12 amino acids. Trimming stripped 3 bases from V and 4 bases from J, with 6 bases between.

This CDR3 is CASSLGLAGVTDTQYF. The DNA of the CDR3 is TGTGCCAGCAGCTTAGGTCTAGCGGGAGTTACAGATACGCAGTATTTT. The gene calls are TRBV7-3 and TRBJ2-3; TRBD2 aligns across 10 bases. The CDR3 sequence is 16 residues long. V shed 2 bases, J shed 3 bases, and the junction held 5 bases outside the gene matches. Germline values: CDR1 SGHTA, CDR2 FQGTGA.

The chain uses TRBV28 and TRBJ2-7, with D perhaps assigned TRBD1 or TRBD2 (6 bases each). Germline V gives CDR1 MDHEN, CDR2 SYDVKM. The CDR3 has 13 amino acids. With 7 bases removed from V and 0 bases from J, the gap between germline ends came to 10 bases. The CDR3 loop is CASTGGHSYEQYF. For the CDR3, the DNA is TGTGCCAGCACTGGGGGGCACTCCTACGAGCAGTACTTC.

The chain combines TRBV4-1 with TRBJ1-2, with D possibly matching TRBD1 (5 bases). Per the germline V gene, CDR1 is MGHRA and CDR2 is YSYEKL. CDR3 length: 15 residues. Between the trimmed V and J ends, which lost 3 bases and 5 bases, there was a span of 16 bases. For the CDR3, the DNA is TGCGCCAGCAGCCAGGCCCCCGGGACGGCGTATGGCTACACCTTC. Amino acids: CASSQAPGTAYGYTF.

This chain connects TRBV6-2 or TRBV6-3 to TRBJ2-1; D possibly uses TRBD1 or TRBD2 (5 bases each). CDR3 length: 20 residues. V was pared by 0 bases and J by 7 bases, with 28 bases between. CDR1 is MNHEY and CDR2 is SVGEGT in the germline V gene. CDR3: CASSYSRDARGSSWGNEQFF. The DNA for the CDR3 is TGTGCCAGCAGTTACTCGAGAGACGCAAGAGGCTCCTCTTGGGGGAATGAGCAGTTCTTC.

This clonotype was found a few times. The CDR3 here is CASSFSQGQIGETQYF. Here the CDR3 DNA reads TGTGCCAGCAGTTTTTCACAGGGACAGATCGGAGAGACCCAGTACTTC. The chain is built from TRBV28 and TRBJ2-5; 7 nucleotides line up with TRBD1. After removal of 3 bases from V and 4 bases from J, the junction contained 11 bases not matched to a gene. The CDR3 loop spans 16 amino acids. Germline V gene sequence: CDR1 MDHEN, CDR2 SYDVKM.

Many counts were recorded for this clonotype. The V call is TRBV10-2, the J call TRBJ2-1; 8 nucleotides line up with TRBD2. Germline CDR1 WSHSY, CDR2 SAAADI. The V segment lost 8 bases and the J segment 9 bases; nucleotides outside the gene matches: 12. This CDR3 contains 14 residues. This CDR3 is CASWPSGSSTEQFF. The DNA for the CDR3 is TGCGCCAGCTGGCCCAGCGGGAGTAGTACTGAGCAGTTCTTC.

This clonotype appeared a single time. The CDR3 nucleotides are TGTGCCAGCAGTTTAATCCCCGGGACAGAGATGAACACTGAAGCTTTCTTT. This translates into CASSLIPGTEMNTEAFF. This chain joins TRBV28 and TRBJ1-1; 7 nucleotides align to TRBD1. This CDR3 is 17 amino acids long. V gave up 2 bases and J gave up 0 bases; unmatched junction bases: 9. Germline V CDR1 and CDR2: MDHEN, SYDVKM.

This clonotype was found many times. This chain joins TRBV5-8 and TRBJ2-1, with TRBD2 identical over 8 bases. The CDR3 has 15 residues. From germline, CDR1 is SGHTS and CDR2 YDEGEE. V gave up 1 base and J gave up 2 bases; unmatched junction bases: 2. This chain's CDR3 is CASSLPGGAYNEQFF. Written as DNA, the CDR3 is TGTGCCAGCAGCTTGCCGGGAGGGGCCTACAATGAGCAGTTCTTC.

This clonotype has ten or more counts. This sequence joins TRBV30 and TRBJ1-2; D is perhaps TRBD1 (5 bases). This CDR3 region has 13 residues. Per the germline V gene, CDR1 is GTSNPN and CDR2 is SVGIG (reference sequence). Between the trimmed V and J ends, which lost 4 bases and 4 bases, there was a span of 13 bases. The CDR3 region is CAWTPGQAYGYTF. CDR3 nucleotide sequence: TGTGCCTGGACCCCCGGACAAGCCTATGGCTACACCTTC.

The chain recombines TRBV6-1 with TRBJ2-7; D unclear. The germline V gene has CDR1 MNHNS and CDR2 SASEGT. The V end was cut by 4 bases, the J end by 6 bases, with 13 bases between. The CDR3 length is 13 residues. The CDR3 is CASSVRTEGEQYF. DNA for the CDR3: TGTGCCAGCAGTGTCCGGACGGAAGGCGAGCAGTACTTC.